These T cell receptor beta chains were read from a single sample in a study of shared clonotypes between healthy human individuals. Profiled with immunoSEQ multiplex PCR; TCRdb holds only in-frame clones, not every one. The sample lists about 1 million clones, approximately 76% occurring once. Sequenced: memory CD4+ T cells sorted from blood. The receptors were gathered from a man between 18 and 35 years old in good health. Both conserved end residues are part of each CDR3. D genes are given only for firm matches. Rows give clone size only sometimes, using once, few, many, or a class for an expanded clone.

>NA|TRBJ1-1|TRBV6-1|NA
TGTGCCAGCAGTGAAGCGAGAACCACTGAAGCTTTCTTT
CASSEARTTEAFF
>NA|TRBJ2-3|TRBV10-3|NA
TGTGCCATCAGTGCAGGGGGGGATACGCAGTATTTT
CAISAGGDTQYF
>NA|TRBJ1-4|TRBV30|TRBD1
TGTGCCTGGAGTTTCGGGGGGACAGGTGAAAAACTGTTTTTT
CAWSFGGTGEKLFF
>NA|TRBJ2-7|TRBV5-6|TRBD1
TGTGCCAGCAGCTTGCCGGGACAGGAGGTGGGTTACTTC
CASSLPGQEVGYF
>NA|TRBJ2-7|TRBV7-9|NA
TGTGCCAGCGGTACAGTGTCCTACGAGCAGTACTTC
CASGTVSYEQYF
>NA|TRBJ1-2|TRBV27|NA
TGTGCCAGCAGCCCTCCGGGACTAAATGGCTACACCTTC
CASSPPGLNGYTF
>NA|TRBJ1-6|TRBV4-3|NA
TGCGCCAGCAGCCAAGATTGGCCAGATGGGTCCAATTCACCCCTCCACTTT
CASSQDWPDGSNSPLHF
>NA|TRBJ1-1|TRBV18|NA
TGTGCCAGCTCACCCAACAGGGTAGGGAACACTGAAGCTTTCTTT
CASSPNRVGNTEAFF
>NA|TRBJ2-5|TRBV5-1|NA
TGCGCCAGCAGCTTGGCTGGTACCCAAGAGACCCAGTACTTC
CASSLAGTQETQYF
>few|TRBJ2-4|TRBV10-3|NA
TGTGCCATCAGTGAGTCGGGCCTACTAGCCAAAAACATTCAGTACTTC
CAISESGLLAKNIQYF
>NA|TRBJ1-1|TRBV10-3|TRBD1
TGTGCCATCAGTCCAACTAGGGACAGACTCATGAACACTGAAGCTTTCTTT
CAISPTRDRLMNTEAFF
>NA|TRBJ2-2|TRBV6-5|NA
TGTGCCAGCAGTAACCCACTGGTGGACACCGGGGAGCTGTTTTTT
CASSNPLVDTGELFF
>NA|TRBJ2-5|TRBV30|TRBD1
TGTGCCTTACGACAGGGTGTGCAAGTGGAGACCCAGTACTTC
CALRQGVQVETQYF
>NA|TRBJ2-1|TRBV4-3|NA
TGCGCCAGCAGCCAAGGGGGGCAGCGGGTGAATGAGCAGTTCTTC
CASSQGGQRVNEQFF
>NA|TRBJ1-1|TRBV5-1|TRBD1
TGCGCCAGCAGCTATCCAGGGGGCTCGGGCACTGAAGCTTTCTTT
CASSYPGGSGTEAFF
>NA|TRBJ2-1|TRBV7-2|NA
TGTGCCAGCAGCCCTAGGCGGGGACAGTACAATGAGCAGTTCTTC
CASSPRRGQYNEQFF
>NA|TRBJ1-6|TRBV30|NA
TGTGCCTGGAATCGACAGACTTTTAGCTCCTATAATTCACCCCTCCACTTT
CAWNRQTFSSYNSPLHF
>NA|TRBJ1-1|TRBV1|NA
TGCACCAGCAGCCAAGCAGAATTAAGGGACACGAACACTGAAGCTTTCTTT
CTSSQAELRDTNTEAFF
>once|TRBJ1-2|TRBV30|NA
TGTGCCTGGAGTGCCAGAAACTATGGCTACACCTTC
CAWSARNYGYTF
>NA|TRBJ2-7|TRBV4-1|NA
TGCGCCAGCAGCCAGTTTCCGGGATTACAAAACGGCGAGCAGTACTTC
CASSQFPGLQNGEQYF
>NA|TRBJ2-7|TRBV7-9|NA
TGTGCCAGCAGCTTAGTCGGTGGTTTCAGCTCCTACGAGCAGTACTTC
CASSLVGGFSSYEQYF
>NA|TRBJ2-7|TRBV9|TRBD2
TGTGCCAGCAGCGTAGAAGCGGGGACCTACGAGCAGTACTTC
CASSVEAGTYEQYF
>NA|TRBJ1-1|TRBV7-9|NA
TGTGCCAGCAATAGAGAGGGGGGGAACACTGAAGCTTTCTTT
CASNREGGNTEAFF
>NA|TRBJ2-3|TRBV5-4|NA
TGTGCCAGCAGCTTTACAGGCGGCACAGATACGCAGTATTTT
CASSFTGGTDTQYF
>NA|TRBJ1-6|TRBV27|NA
TGTGCCAGCAGTTTAGAAGGAGGTATTGCACCCCTCCACTTT
CASSLEGGIAPLHF
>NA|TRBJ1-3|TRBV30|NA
TGTGCCTGGAGTGTACAAGGGGGGGGCTCTGGAAACACCATATATTTT
CAWSVQGGGSGNTIYF
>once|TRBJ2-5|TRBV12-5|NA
TGTGCTAGTGGTTTGGCCACAGGAAACCAAGAGACCCAGTACTTC
CASGLATGNQETQYF
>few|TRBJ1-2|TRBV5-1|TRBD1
TGCGCCAGCAGCTCAACAGGGGAAAAATATGGCTACACCTTC
CASSSTGEKYGYTF
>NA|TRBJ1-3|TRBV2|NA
TGTGCCAGCAGGGGGACGGGAAACACCATATATTTT
CASRGTGNTIYF